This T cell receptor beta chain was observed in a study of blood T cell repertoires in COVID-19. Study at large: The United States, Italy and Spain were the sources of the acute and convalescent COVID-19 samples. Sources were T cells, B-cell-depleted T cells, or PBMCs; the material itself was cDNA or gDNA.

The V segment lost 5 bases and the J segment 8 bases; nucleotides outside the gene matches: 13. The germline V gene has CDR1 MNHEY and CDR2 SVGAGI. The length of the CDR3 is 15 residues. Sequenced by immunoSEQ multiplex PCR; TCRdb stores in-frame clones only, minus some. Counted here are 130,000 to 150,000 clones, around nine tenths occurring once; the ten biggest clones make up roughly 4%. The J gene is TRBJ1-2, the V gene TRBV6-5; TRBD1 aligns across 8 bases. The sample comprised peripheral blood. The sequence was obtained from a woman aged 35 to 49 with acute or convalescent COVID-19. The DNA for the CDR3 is TGTGCCAGCAGTCCACAATTTCAGGGGGCTGGCGGCTACACCTTC. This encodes CASSPQFQGAGGYTF.